The present entry profiles one TCR beta chain with its context. This specimen includes other DNA sequences encoding the same CDR3. Produced via immunoSEQ multiplex PCR; TCRdb's table is partial and in-frame only. The repertoire holds roughly 250,000 clones, with approximately 88% as singletons. The CDR3 contains 14 residues. Trimming cost V 4 bases and J 5 bases; bases outside gene matches: 5. Looked up from germline, CDR1 is SGHNT and CDR2 is YENEEA. This entry comes from a study of blood T cell repertoires in COVID-19. The sequenced material came from PBMCs or T cells enriched from blood (not recorded which). V gene TRBV11-3 combines with J gene TRBJ2-7; 10 nucleotides match TRBD1. The receptor's source is a woman aged 30 to 39 with acute COVID-19. The CDR3 reads CASSSRDRGHEQYF. CDR3 coding DNA: TGTGCCAGCAGCTCCCGGGACAGGGGCCACGAGCAGTACTTC.